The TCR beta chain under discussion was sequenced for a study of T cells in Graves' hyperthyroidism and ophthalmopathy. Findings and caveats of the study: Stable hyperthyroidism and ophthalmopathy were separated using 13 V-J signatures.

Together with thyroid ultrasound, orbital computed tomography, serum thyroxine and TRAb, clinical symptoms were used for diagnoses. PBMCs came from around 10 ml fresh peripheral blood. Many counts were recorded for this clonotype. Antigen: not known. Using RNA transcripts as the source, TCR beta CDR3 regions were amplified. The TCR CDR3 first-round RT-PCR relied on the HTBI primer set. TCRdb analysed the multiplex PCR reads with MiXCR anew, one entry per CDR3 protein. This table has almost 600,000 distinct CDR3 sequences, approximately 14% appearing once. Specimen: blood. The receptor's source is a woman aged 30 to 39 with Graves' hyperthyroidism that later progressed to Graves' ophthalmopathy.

CDR3 coding DNA: TGTGCCAGCAGCCAACTAGCGGGAAAGGAGAATGAGCAGTTCTTC. Amino acid sequence: CASSQLAGKENEQFF. The chain couples TRBV14 to TRBJ2-1; 9 nucleotides line up with TRBD2. Trimming cost V 2 bases and J 7 bases; bases outside gene matches: 6. CDR3 size: 15 residues. The V gene's germline CDR1 is SGHDN and CDR2 FVKESK.